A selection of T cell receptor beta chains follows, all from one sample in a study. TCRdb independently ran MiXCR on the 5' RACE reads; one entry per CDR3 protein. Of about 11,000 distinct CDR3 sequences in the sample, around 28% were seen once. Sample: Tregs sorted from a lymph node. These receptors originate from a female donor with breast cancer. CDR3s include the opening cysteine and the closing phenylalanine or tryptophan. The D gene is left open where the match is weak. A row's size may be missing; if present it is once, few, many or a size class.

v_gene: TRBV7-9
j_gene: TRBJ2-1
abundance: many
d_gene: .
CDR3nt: TGTGCCAGCAGCTCTGTCCCGAACAATGAGCAGTTCTTC
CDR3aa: CASSSVPNNEQFF

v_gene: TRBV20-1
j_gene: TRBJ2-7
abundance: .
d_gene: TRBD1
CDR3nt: TGCAGTGCTAGAGATACCGGGACAGACTACGAGCAGTACTTC
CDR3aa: CSARDTGTDYEQYF

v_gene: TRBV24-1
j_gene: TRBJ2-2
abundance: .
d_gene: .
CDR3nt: TGTGCCACCGCGCCAGACCTTGAGCGGACAGGGGAGCTGTTTTTT
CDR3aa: CATAPDLERTGELFF

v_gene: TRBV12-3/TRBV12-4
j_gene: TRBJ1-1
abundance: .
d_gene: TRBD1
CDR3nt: TGTGCCAGCTCTGGACAGGGTAACACTGAAGCTTTCTTT
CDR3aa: CASSGQGNTEAFF

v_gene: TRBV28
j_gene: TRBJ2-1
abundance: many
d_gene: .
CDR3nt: TGTGCCAGCAGTTTGGCAGGAAGCTCCTACAATGAGCAGTTCTTC
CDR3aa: CASSLAGSSYNEQFF

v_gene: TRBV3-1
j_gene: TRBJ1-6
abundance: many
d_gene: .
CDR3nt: TGTGCCAGCAGGGGGGCCAGGCGGTGGTCACCCCTCCACTTT
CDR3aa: CASRGARRWSPLHF

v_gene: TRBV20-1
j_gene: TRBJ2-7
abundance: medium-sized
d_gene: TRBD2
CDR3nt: TGCAGTGCTAGAGATACGGCTAGCGGGAGGGCTGAGCAGTACTTC
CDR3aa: CSARDTASGRAEQYF

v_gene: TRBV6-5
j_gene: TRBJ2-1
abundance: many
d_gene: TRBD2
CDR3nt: TGTGCCAGCAGTTACTCGGTACTAGCGGGGGATTACAATGAGCAGTTCTTC
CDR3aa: CASSYSVLAGDYNEQFF

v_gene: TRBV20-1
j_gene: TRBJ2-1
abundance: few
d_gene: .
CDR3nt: TGCAGTGCTATGAACGGGAATGAGCAGTTCTTC
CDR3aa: CSAMNGNEQFF

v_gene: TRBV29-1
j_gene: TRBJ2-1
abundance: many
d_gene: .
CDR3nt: TGCAGCGCTTACAAATCGGGACCGGATGAGCAGTTCTTC
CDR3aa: CSAYKSGPDEQFF

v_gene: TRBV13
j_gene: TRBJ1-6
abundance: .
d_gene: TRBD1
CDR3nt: TGTGCCAGCAGCCCAATCCGACAGGGATGGAACTCACCCCTCCACTTT
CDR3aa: CASSPIRQGWNSPLHF

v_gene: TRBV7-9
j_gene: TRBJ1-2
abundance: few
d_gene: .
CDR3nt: TGTGCCAGCAGCACGGGACGGACCTTTAACTATGGCTACACCTTC
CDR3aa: CASSTGRTFNYGYTF

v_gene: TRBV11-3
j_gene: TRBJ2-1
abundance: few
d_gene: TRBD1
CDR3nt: TGTGCCAGCAGCACTGGACAGGGGGCCGGCAATGAGCAGTTCTTC
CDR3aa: CASSTGQGAGNEQFF

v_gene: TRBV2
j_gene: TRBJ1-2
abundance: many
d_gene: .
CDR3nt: TGTGCCAGCAGCGGCACAGAGTATTATGGCTACACCTTC
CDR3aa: CASSGTEYYGYTF

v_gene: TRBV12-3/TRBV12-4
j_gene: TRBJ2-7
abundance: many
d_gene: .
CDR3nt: TGTGCCAGCAGTCCGGGGGCCTACGAGCAGTACTTC
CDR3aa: CASSPGAYEQYF

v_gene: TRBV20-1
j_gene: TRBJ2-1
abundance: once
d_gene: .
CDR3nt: TGTAGTTTCCAAGACAGAAGCTCCTACAATGAGCAGCTCTTC
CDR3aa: CSFQDRSSYNEQLF

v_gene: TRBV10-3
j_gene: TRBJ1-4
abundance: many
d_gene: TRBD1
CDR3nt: TGTGCCATCAGTGAGTCGGGACAGGTTGGAGAAAAACTGTTTTTT
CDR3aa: CAISESGQVGEKLFF

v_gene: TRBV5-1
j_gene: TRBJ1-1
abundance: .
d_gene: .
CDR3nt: TGCGCCAGCAACTTGGGGCAGCGGATGAATGAAGCTTTCTTT
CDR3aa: CASNLGQRMNEAFF

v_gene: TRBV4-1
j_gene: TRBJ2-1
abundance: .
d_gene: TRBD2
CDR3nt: TGCGCCAGCAGCCAAGGTGGACTAGCGGGAGGGAATGAGCAGTTCTTC
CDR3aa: CASSQGGLAGGNEQFF

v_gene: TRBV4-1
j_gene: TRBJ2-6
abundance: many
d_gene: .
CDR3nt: TGCGCCAGCAGCCAAGTAGGGACCCTCTCTGGGGCCAACGTCCTGACTTTC
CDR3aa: CASSQVGTLSGANVLTF

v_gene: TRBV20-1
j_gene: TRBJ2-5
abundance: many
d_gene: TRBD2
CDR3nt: TGCAGTGCTCCACTAGCGGAGGCACCCCAAGAGACCCAGTACTTC
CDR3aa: CSAPLAEAPQETQYF

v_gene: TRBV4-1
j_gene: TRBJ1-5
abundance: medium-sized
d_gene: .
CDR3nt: TGCGCCAGCAGCCAAGTGGGAACCGGGGATCAGCCCCAGCATTTT
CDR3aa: CASSQVGTGDQPQHF

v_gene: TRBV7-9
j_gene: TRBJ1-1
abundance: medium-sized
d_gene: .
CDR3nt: TGTGCCAGCAGCTTAGAGGGTGCTACTTTCTTT
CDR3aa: CASSLEGATFF

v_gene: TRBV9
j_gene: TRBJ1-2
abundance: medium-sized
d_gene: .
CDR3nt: TGTGCCAGCAGCGACACAGCTAACTATGGCTACACCTTC
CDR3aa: CASSDTANYGYTF

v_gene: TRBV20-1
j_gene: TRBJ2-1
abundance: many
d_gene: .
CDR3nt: TGCAGTGCAAAGGCCCTCCGGGGGATTGGACCAAACAATGAGCAGTTCTTC
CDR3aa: CSAKALRGIGPNNEQFF